This entry features one T cell receptor (beta chain) sequence. This sample was taken from a study of blood T cell repertoires in COVID-19. The method was immunoSEQ multiplex PCR; TCRdb's version includes in-frame clones alone and lacks a portion of them. The table shows about 80,000 clones, with roughly 89% occurring only once. The CDR3 runs 16 residues. Trimming stripped 0 bases from V and 4 bases from J, with 16 bases between. CDR1 MNHEY and CDR2 SVGEGT come from the germline V gene. Sequenced material: peripheral blood. This TCR came from a woman older than 75 with active or convalescent COVID-19. V gene TRBV6-2 or TRBV6-3 combines with J gene TRBJ2-7; D is unclear. The DNA for the CDR3 is TGTGCCAGCAGTTACTCTGTCGATGCTAGAAGATACGAGCAGTACTTC. Its protein product is CASSYSVDARRYEQYF.